This T cell receptor (beta chain) comes out of a study of spatial heterogeneity in lung cancer. Study background: Each distinct TCR and UMI combination averaged more than ten appearances in raw reads.

Time point meaning: sample taken at primary tumor resection. Researchers sequenced whole RNA taken from tumor, nontumor lung or frozen PBMC without sorting. About this clonotype: Its antigen is not known. A library prepared for alpha chains yielded this beta chain as an off-target read; its size is of little meaning.

Study results and limitations: The study found that ubiquitous and regional expanded TCR counts tracked ubiquitous and regional nonsynonymous mutations, respectively. How many expanded intratumoral alpha and beta TCRs were present tracked the tumor mutation count, which was a count of nonsynonymous mutations.

TCR cDNA molecules were tagged individually, and each one carried a unique molecular identifier. MiXCR, applied by TCRdb to the 5' RACE reads, yields one record per CDR3 protein. The table records about 18,000 distinct CDR3 sequences, 8.5% to 10% of them present only once. The germline CDR1 and CDR2 sequences are LGHNA and YSLEER. The CDR3 consists of 16 residues. V was cut by 5 bases and J by 0 bases, with 13 bases left in between. Sequenced here: lung tumor tissue, sampled at surgery. The TCR originated in a female donor with early-stage non-small cell lung cancer. The V gene is TRBV4-3, the J gene TRBJ2-2, with D perhaps TRBD1 (6 bases). The CDR3 bases are TGCGCCAGCAGCAGGGGGACGTTAGCGAACACCGGGGAGCTGTTTTTT. Translated, it gives CASSRGTLANTGELFF.